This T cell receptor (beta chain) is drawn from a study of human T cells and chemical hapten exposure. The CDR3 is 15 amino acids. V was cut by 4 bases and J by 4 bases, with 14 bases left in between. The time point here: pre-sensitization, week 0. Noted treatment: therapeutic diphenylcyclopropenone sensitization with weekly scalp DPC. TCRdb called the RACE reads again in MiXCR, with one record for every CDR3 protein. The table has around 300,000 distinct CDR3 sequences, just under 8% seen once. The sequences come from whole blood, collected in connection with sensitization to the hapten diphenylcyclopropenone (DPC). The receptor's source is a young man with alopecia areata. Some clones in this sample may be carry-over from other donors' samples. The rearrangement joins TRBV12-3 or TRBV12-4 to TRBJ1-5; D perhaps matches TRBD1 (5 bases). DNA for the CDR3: TGTGCCAGCAGTTCTGCAGGGAACCGGAATCAGCCCCAGCATTTT. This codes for CASSSAGNRNQPQHF.